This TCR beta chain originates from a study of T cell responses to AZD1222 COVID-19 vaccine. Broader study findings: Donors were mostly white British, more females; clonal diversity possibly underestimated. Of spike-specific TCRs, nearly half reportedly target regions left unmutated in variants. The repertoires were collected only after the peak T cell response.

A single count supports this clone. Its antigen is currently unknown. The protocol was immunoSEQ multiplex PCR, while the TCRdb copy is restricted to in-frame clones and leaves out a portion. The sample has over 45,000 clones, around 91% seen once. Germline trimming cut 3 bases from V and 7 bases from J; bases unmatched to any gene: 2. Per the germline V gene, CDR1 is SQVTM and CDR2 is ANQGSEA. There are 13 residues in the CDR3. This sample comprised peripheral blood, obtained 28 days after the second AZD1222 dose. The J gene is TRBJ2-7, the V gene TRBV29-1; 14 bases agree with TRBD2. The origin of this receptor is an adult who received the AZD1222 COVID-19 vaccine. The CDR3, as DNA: TGCAGCGTTGAGACTAGCGGGAGGGGGGAGCAGTACTTC. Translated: CSVETSGRGEQYF.